This record looks at one T cell receptor (beta chain) sequence and its context. The antigen this receptor binds is unknown. Base qualities were left out, and no much larger clone turns up one base away. The germline V gene encodes CDR1 SNHLY and CDR2 FYNNEI. From V the trimming removes 6 bases and from J it removes 7 bases, while the gene matches leave 8 bases of the junction unaccounted for. From its cysteine to its phenylalanine, the CDR3 spans 15 amino acids. The CDR3 DNA has 45 bases and is translated from base 1. This sample stems from a study of blood T cell repertoires in COVID-19 (TCRdb year 2020). Notes on the research overall: The collaborator samples originated in the United States, Italy and Spain and spanned the acute and convalescent phases of COVID-19. The material from the prospective study consisted of cDNA or gDNA derived from T cells, B-cell-depleted T cells, or PBMCs. Deeply sampled blood TCRbeta repertoires from subjects exposed to, actively infected with, or recovered from COVID-19 were included in the dataset. A freely available public database, intended as a resource for researchers studying the immune response to SARS-CoV-2, is where the repertoires were released. The samples were drawn from two sources: the first 160 participants of the ongoing ImmuneRACE study, and over 950 subjects contributed by 6 global collaborators. A de-identified subject ID, COVID-19 status, age in years and sex were almost always included in the sample metadata. Where HLA class I and class II types were available, the types were taken from metadata supplied by the sample provider, not from assay-based typing. What the work shows at the level of the full study, not this receptor alone: Clinical and demographic metadata were provided uncurated, with the amount varying by source and participant.

The immunoSEQ Assay, a bias-controlled multiplex PCR, was used to amplify TCRbeta CDR3 regions from genomic DNA. The paper's data handling went like this. Within the assay, amplification of reference gene primers was used to estimate how many nucleated cells each sample contained. Sequence reads were collapsed and filtered to measure the absolute abundance of every unique TCRbeta CDR3 rearrangement. For each sample, productive Simpson clonality was calculated as the square root of Simpson's diversity index across productive rearrangements. This immuneACCESS table, as held by TCRdb, lists in-frame sequences with V and J called but not all clones. Of the missing ones, under half trace to an unresolved V gene in checked studies; the others have no known cause. The DNA gave D and trimming, while V, J and clone size come from that table. For this sample the table gives about 50,000 clones, of which 88% were detected only once. 9.5% to 15% of the sample is in the top ten clones.

The collaborating institutions used their own protocols to collect whole blood in K2EDTA tubes. For TCRbeta analysis, collaborators shipped samples as frozen whole blood, isolated PBMCs, or DNA extracted from either of those sample types. The chain employs TRBV2 and TRBJ2-2, with 10 junctional bases fitting TRBD2. The source is a human donor with active COVID-19. The donor label of this sample is uncertain. Sequenced: peripheral blood. The sequence in DNA is TGTGCCAGCAGGAAAGCGGGAGGGCCGGTCGGGGAGCTGTTTTTT. It codes for CASRKAGGPVGELFF.